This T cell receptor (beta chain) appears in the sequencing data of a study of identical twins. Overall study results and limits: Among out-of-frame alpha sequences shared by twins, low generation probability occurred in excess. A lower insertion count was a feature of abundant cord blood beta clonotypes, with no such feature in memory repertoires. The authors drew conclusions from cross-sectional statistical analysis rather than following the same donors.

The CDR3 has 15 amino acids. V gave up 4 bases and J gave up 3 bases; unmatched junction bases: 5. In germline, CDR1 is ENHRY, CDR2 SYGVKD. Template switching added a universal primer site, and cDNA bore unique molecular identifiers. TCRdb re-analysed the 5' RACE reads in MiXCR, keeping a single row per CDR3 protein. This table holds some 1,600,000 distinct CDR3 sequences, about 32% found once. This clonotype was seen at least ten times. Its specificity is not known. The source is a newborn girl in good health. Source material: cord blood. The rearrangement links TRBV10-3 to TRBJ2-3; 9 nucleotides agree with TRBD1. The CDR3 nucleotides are TGTGCCATCAGTGCCGGGACAGGGAAGACAGATACGCAGTATTTT. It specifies CAISAGTGKTDTQYF.